Shown below are 21 T cell receptor beta chains from a single sample sequenced in a study of cytomegalovirus exposure and HLA in healthy donors. Data came from immunoSEQ multiplex PCR; TCRdb stores just in-frame clones and leaves some out. This table has approximately 200,000 clones, about 91% appearing once. Sequences were obtained from PBMCs. The receptors stem from a woman aged 18-35 years in good health and CMV-seronegative.

The count of this clone is one. J is TRBJ2-1 and V is TRBV4-2, with TRBD2 as a possible D gene (5 bases). With 1 base removed from V and 5 bases from J, the gap between germline ends came to 15 bases. Germline V gives CDR1 LGHNA, CDR2 YNFKEQ. This CDR3 contains 16 residues. The CDR3 sequence: CASSQAGSPPHNEQFF. The CDR3 nucleotides are TGTGCCAGCAGCCAAGCTGGGAGCCCCCCTCACAATGAGCAGTTCTTC.

The chain joins TRBV28 to TRBJ2-7; 10 nucleotides align to TRBD2. The CDR3 sequence is 15 residues long. Germline CDR1 is MDHEN and CDR2 is SYDVKM. Trimming cost V 5 bases and J 4 bases; bases outside gene matches: 8. CDR3 DNA: TGTGCCAGCAGTGGCCCGGCTAGCGGGAGTTACGAGCAGTACTTC. This encodes CASSGPASGSYEQYF. The whole variable domain, filled in from reference TRBV28 and TRBJ2-7, reads DVKVTQSSRYLVKRTGEKVFLECVQDMDHENMFWYRQDPGLGLRLIYFSYDVKMKEKGDIPEGYSVSREKKERFSLILESASTNQTSMYLCASSGPASGSYEQYFGPGTRLTVT.

V and J are TRBV28 and TRBJ2-7; a weak D match, TRBD1 (6 bases). V was trimmed by 3 bases and J by 9 bases, leaving 12 bases between them. This CDR3 spans 12 amino acids. The germline V gene has CDR1 MDHEN and CDR2 SYDVKM. CDR3 DNA sequence: TGTGCCAGCAGTTTGGGGGCAGGGAGGCAGTACTTC. This encodes CASSLGAGRQYF. The full variable domain, in which reference TRBV28 and TRBJ2-7 provide the parts outside the CDR3, is DVKVTQSSRYLVKRTGEKVFLECVQDMDHENMFWYRQDPGLGLRLIYFSYDVKMKEKGDIPEGYSVSREKKERFSLILESASTNQTSMYLCASSLGAGRQYFGPGTRLTVT.

This clone was found a few times. This chain joins TRBV10-3 and TRBJ1-2; possibly TRBD1 for D (5 bases). The CDR3 covers 13 residues. Trimming took off 8 bases at V and 6 bases at J, with 16 bases between the two ends. Germline assignment: CDR1 ENHRY and CDR2 SYGVKD. CDR3 residues: CAIRALDSNGYTF. The DNA for the CDR3 is TGTGCCATCCGGGCCCTCGACAGCAATGGCTACACCTTC.

This clone was observed a handful of times. This chain uses TRBV10-2 with TRBJ2-7; D uncertain. Germline CDR1 and CDR2: WSHSY and SAAADI. The V end was cut by 2 bases, the J end by 0 bases, with 11 bases between. The CDR3 is 15 residues long. The CDR3 reads CASSETVRDSYEQYF. CDR3 DNA: TGCGCCAGCAGTGAGACAGTCCGTGACTCCTACGAGCAGTACTTC.

Details on this clone: Germline and junction disagree at one end, which may indicate a read error. The gene calls are TRBV7-7 and TRBJ2-5, with 8 bases that match TRBD1. CDR3 size: 14 residues. Per the germline V gene, CDR1 is SSHAT and CDR2 is FNYEAQ (reference sequence). The CDR3 spells CASSLDREEVTQYF. CDR3 DNA: TGTGCTAGCAGTTTGGACAGGGAAGAGGTGACCCAGTACTTC.

This clone appeared a few times. This chain uses TRBV20-1 with TRBJ2-7; D is unclear. This CDR3 contains 11 residues. The germline CDR1 and CDR2 sequences are DFQATT and SNEGSKA (reference sequence). Trimming shortened V by 4 bases and J by 5 bases, and 9 bases separated the two germline ends. The CDR3 protein is CSANRLDEQYF. CDR3 nucleotide sequence: TGCAGTGCTAATCGGTTGGACGAGCAGTACTTC.

The genes are TRBV5-1 and TRBJ2-2; 12 nucleotides agree with TRBD2. Germline CDR1 reads SGHRS; CDR2 reads YFSETQ. V was clipped by 6 bases and J by 5 bases; unmatched bases: 2. CDR3 size: 14 residues. The CDR3 reads CASILAGGTGELFF. The CDR3 DNA reads as TGCGCCAGCATTCTAGCGGGAGGGACCGGGGAGCTGTTTTTT.

The chain couples TRBV7-2 to TRBJ2-7, with 9 bases that match TRBD2. V dropped 5 bases and J dropped 9; count of bases not matched to a gene: 14. The V gene's germline CDR1 is SGHTA and CDR2 FQGNSA. There are 15 residues in the CDR3. Here the CDR3 DNA reads TGTGCCAGCAGCCACGTAGCGGGAGACAGGGTCGGGCAGTACTTC. The encoded protein is CASSHVAGDRVGQYF.

The table lists this clone with a few counts. The genes are TRBV7-9 and TRBJ2-5, with no clear D. V lost 1 base, J lost 2 bases, and 5 bases lay in between. The CDR3 runs 13 residues. CDR1 and CDR2 (germline): SEHNR, FQNEAQ (reference sequence). CDR3 amino acids: CASSLDGQETQYF. CDR3 coding DNA: TGTGCCAGCAGCTTAGACGGTCAAGAGACCCAGTACTTC.

This chain joins TRBV5-1 and TRBJ2-7; 11 bases match TRBD1. Trimming removed 0 bases from V and 5 bases from J; junction bases left unmatched: 7. The CDR3 has 16 residues. The germline gives CDR1 SGHRS, CDR2 YFSETQ. The CDR3 nucleotides are TGCGCCAGCAGCTTGGTGCCGGGACAGGGGGTCCACGAGCAGTACTTC. The encoded protein is CASSLVPGQGVHEQYF.

This clone was observed a handful of times. Here the CDR3 reads CASSLPRQASTEAFF. In nucleotides, the CDR3 is TGTGCCAGCAGTTTGCCCCGACAGGCTAGCACTGAAGCTTTCTTT. The chain uses TRBV28 and TRBJ1-1; D is perhaps TRBD1 (6 bases). The CDR3 runs to 15 residues. With 3 bases removed from V and 4 bases from J, the gap between germline ends came to 15 bases. Germline loops: CDR1 MDHEN, CDR2 SYDVKM.

CDR3 loop: CASSQELGRGLYGYTF. CDR3 in DNA: TGTGCCAGCAGCCAAGAACTGGGCAGGGGGCTATATGGCTACACCTTC. This sequence joins TRBV14 and TRBJ1-2, with TRBD1 identical over 8 bases. Germline V gives CDR1 SGHDN, CDR2 FVKESK. The CDR3 covers 16 residues. V lost 0 bases and J lost 5; bases outside the gene matches: 8.

The J gene is TRBJ1-4, the V gene TRBV27; D gene uncertain. Germline lookup yields CDR1 MNHEY and CDR2 SMNVEV (reference sequence). CDR3 length: 16 amino acids. Trimming took off 5 bases at V and 0 bases at J, with 13 bases between the two ends. CDR3 region: CASSPDPTATNEKLFF. The CDR3 DNA reads TGTGCCAGCAGTCCCGACCCCACAGCAACTAATGAAAAACTGTTTTTT.

The J gene is TRBJ2-7, the V gene TRBV2, with no clear D. V lost 0 bases and J lost 2, with 14 bases in between. In germline, CDR1 is SNHLY, CDR2 FYNNEI. This CDR3 has 16 residues. The CDR3 nucleotides read TGTGCCAGCAGTGAAGCGGGCGTTGGCACACCCTACGAGCAGTACTTC. This translates into CASSEAGVGTPYEQYF.

The V and J genes are TRBV5-1 and TRBJ2-1; 12 bases are shared with TRBD2. Germline V CDR1 and CDR2: SGHRS, YFSETQ. V trimming: 4 bases; J trimming: 7 bases; junction bases outside the gene matches: 9. This CDR3 is built from 16 residues. Here the CDR3 DNA reads TGCGCCAGCAGCCCGAAACTAGCGGGAGGATGGAATGAGCAGTTCTTC. It encodes CASSPKLAGGWNEQFF.

The chain couples TRBV2 to TRBJ2-3, with 8 bases matching TRBD2. J was trimmed by 4 bases and V by 11 bases; bases with no gene match: 11. The germline V gene encodes CDR1 SNHLY and CDR2 FYNNEI. This CDR3 is built from 14 residues. CDR3 residues: CAGPAGTSADTQYF. The CDR3 nucleotides are TGTGCCGGGCCGGCCGGGACTAGTGCAGATACGCAGTATTTT. The full variable domain, in which reference TRBV2 and TRBJ2-3 provide the parts outside the CDR3, is EPEVTQTPSHQVTQMGQEVILRCVPISNHLYFYWYRQILGQKVEFLVSFYNNEISEKSEIFDDQFSVERPDGSNFTLKIRSTKLEDSAMYFCAGPAGTSADTQYFGPGTRLTVL.

The J gene is TRBJ1-5, the V gene TRBV28; TRBD1 agrees at 9 bases. CDR3 size: 14 residues. The V and J ends lost 9 bases and 3 bases, in that order; junction bases with no gene match: 6. Germline V gives CDR1 MDHEN, CDR2 SYDVKM. The CDR3 bases are TGTGCCAGTTCCGGGACAGGGAACAATCAGCCCCAGCATTTT. Translated, it gives CASSGTGNNQPQHF.

The rearrangement uses TRBV27 and TRBJ1-1; no firm D call. CDR1 is MNHEY and CDR2 is SMNVEV in the germline V gene (reference sequence). V was pared by 0 bases and J by 4 bases, with 9 bases between. The CDR3 has 14 amino acids. CDR3 bases: TGTGCCAGCAGTTTATCGATAGCCGGCACTGAAGCTTTCTTT. Translating gives CASSLSIAGTEAFF.

The chain carries TRBV27 and TRBJ2-7, with D perhaps TRBD1 (5 bases). V lost 3 bases, J lost 4 bases, and 13 bases lay in between. Germline V gives CDR1 MNHEY, CDR2 SMNVEV (reference sequence). The CDR3 is 14 amino acids. The CDR3: CASSLRQGGYEQYF. In nucleotides, the CDR3 is TGTGCCAGCAGTTTGAGGCAGGGCGGTTACGAGCAGTACTTC.

The rearrangement joins TRBV5-6 to TRBJ2-5; the match to TRBD1 covers 7 bases. Germline CDR1 is SGHDT and CDR2 is YYEEEE. V was pared by 3 bases and J by 13 bases, with 9 bases of the junction left unmatched. The CDR3 has 12 amino acids. As DNA, the CDR3 is TGTGCCAGCAGCTCTACATGGGGACAGCCGTACTTC. Translating gives CASSSTWGQPYF.